This TCR beta chain was sequenced in a study of T-cell reconstitution after alpha-beta-depleted transplantation in children. Study-level results: Several hundred expanded graft clones reportedly were the source of alpha-beta T cells about two months after transplant. Elevated TCRbeta diversity at day 60 was traced, in some patients, to surviving recipient T cells and thymic progenitors. T-cell counts and diversity at one year post-transplant came mainly from newly produced T cells.

Germline loops: CDR1 SGHTA, CDR2 FQGNSA. This CDR3 has 13 amino acids. V lost 1 base, J lost 7 bases, and 7 bases lay in between. This clonotype was seen repeatedly, ten times or more. Its antigen remains unknown. The TCRbeta library incorporated unique molecular identifiers. MiXCR, applied by TCRdb to the PCR reads, yields one record per CDR3 protein. This sample has 580,000 or so distinct CDR3 sequences, with 23% found just once. This clonotype originated in a boy younger than two who had a stem cell transplant for acute myeloid leukemia, so the T cells may come from the graft donor. The specimen comprised PBMCs, mostly from graft donor cells, sampled 360 days after TCRalphabeta/CD19-depleted stem cell transplant. The gene calls are TRBV7-2 and TRBJ2-2; D remains ambiguous. The CDR3 region is CASSLDFIGELFF. DNA of the CDR3: TGTGCCAGCAGCTTAGATTTCATCGGGGAGCTGTTTTTT.